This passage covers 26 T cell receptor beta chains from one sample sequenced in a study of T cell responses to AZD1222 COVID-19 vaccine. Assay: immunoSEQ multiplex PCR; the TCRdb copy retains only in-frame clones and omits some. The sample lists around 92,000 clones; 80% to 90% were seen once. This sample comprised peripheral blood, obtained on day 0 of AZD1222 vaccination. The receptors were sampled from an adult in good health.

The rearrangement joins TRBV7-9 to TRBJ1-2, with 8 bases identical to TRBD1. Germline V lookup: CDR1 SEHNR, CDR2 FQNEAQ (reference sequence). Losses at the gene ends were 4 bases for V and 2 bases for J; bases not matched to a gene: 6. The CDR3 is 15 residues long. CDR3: CASSSRDRGNYGYTF. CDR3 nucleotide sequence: TGTGCCAGCAGCTCCAGAGACAGGGGCAACTATGGCTACACCTTC.

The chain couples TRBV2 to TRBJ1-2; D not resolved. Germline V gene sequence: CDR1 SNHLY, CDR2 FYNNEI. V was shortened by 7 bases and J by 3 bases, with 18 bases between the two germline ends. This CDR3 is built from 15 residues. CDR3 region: CASKVGRSSDYGYTF. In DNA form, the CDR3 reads TGTGCCAGCAAGGTCGGCAGGTCCTCCGACTATGGCTACACCTTC. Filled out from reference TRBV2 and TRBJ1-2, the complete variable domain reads EPEVTQTPSHQVTQMGQEVILRCVPISNHLYFYWYRQILGQKVEFLVSFYNNEISEKSEIFDDQFSVERPDGSNFTLKIRSTKLEDSAMYFCASKVGRSSDYGYTFGSGTRLTVV.

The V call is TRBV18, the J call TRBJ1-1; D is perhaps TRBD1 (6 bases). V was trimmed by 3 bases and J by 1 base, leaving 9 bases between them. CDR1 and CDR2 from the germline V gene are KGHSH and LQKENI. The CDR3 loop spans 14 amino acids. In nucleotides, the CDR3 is TGTGCCAGCTCACCCAGGGGCTCGAACACTGAAGCTTTCTTT. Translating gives CASSPRGSNTEAFF. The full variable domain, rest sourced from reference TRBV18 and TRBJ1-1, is NAGVMQNPRHLVRRRGQEARLRCSPMKGHSHVYWYRQLPEEGLKFMVYLQKENIIDESGMPKERFSAEFPKEGPSILRIQQVVRGDSAAYFCASSPRGSNTEAFFGQGTRLTVV.

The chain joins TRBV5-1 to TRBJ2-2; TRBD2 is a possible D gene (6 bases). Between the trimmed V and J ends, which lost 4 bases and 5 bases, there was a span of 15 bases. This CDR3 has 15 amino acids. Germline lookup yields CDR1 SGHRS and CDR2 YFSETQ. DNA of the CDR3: TGCGCCAGCAGCATCGGTTGGGGGGAGACCGGGGAGCTGTTTTTT. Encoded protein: CASSIGWGETGELFF. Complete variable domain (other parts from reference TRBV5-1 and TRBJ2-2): KAGVTQTPRYLIKTRGQQVTLSCSPISGHRSVSWYQQTPGQGLQFLFEYFSETQRNKGNFPGRFSGRQFSNSRSEMNVSTLELGDSALYLCASSIGWGETGELFFGEGSRLTVL.

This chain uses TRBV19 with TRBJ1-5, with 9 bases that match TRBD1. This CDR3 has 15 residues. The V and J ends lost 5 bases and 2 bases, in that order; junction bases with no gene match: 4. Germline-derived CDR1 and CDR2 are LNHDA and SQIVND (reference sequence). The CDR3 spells CASSRTGDGNQPQHF. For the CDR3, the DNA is TGTGCCAGTAGTCGGACAGGGGACGGCAATCAGCCCCAGCATTTT. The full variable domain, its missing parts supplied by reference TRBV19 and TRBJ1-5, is DGGITQSPKYLFRKEGQNVTLSCEQNLNHDAMYWYRQDPGQGLRLIYYSQIVNDFQKGDIAEGYSVSREKKESFPLTVTSAQKNPTAFYLCASSRTGDGNQPQHFGDGTRLSIL.

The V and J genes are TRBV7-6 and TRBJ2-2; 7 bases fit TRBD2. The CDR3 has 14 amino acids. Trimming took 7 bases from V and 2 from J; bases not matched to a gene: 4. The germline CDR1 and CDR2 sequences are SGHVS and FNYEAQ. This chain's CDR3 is CASTGRRNTGELFF. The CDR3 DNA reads TGTGCCAGCACCGGGAGGAGAAACACCGGGGAGCTGTTTTTT.

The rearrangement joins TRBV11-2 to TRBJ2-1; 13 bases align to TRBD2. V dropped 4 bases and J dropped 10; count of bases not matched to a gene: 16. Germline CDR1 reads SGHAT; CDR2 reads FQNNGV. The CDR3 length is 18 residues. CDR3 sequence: CASSSHRSTSGRAREQFF. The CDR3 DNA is TGTGCCAGCAGCTCCCACCGCTCCACTAGCGGGAGGGCCCGGGAGCAGTTCTTC.

The chain's CDR3 is CASSIGTSGTDTQYF. The CDR3 DNA is TGTGCCAGTAGTATCGGGACTAGCGGGACAGATACGCAGTATTTT. This chain connects TRBV19 to TRBJ2-3; 12 bases fit TRBD2. The CDR3 extends over 15 amino acids. Trimming took 3 bases from V and 3 from J; bases not matched to a gene: 1. From germline, CDR1 is LNHDA and CDR2 SQIVND (reference sequence).

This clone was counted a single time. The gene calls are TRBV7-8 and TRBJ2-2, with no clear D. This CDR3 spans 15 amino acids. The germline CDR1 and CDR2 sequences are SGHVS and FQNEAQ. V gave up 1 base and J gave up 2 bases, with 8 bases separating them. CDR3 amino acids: CASSLVGRNTGELFF. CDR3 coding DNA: TGTGCCAGCAGCTTAGTAGGCCGAAACACCGGGGAGCTGTTTTTT.

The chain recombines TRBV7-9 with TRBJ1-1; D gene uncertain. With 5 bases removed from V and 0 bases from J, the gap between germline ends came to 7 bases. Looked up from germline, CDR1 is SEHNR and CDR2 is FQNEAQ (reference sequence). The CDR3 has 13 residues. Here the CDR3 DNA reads TGTGCCAGCAGCGTAGATTTGAACACTGAAGCTTTCTTT. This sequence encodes CASSVDLNTEAFF.

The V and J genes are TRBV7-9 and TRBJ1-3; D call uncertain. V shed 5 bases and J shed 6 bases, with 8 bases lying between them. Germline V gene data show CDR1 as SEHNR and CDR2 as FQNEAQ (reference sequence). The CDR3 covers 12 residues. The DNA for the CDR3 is TGTGCCAGCAGCCCCCCCCCAAACACCATATATTTT. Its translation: CASSPPPNTIYF.

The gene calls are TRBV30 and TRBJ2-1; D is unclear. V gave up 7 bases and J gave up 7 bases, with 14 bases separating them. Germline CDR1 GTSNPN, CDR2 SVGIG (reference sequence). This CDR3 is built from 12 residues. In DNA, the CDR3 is TGTGCCTCATCCCTCCGCCTAAATGAGCAGTTCTTC. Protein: CASSLRLNEQFF.

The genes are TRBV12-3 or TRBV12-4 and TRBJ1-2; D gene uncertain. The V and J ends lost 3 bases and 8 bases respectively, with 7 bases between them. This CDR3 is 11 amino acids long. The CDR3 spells CASSFEGGYTF. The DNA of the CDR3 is TGTGCCAGCAGTTTTGAGGGAGGCTACACCTTC.

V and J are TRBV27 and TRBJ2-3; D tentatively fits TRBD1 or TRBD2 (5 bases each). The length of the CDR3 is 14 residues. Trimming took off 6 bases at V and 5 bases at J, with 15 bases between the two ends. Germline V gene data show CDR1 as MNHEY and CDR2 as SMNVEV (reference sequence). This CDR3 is CASSPGRPEDTQYF. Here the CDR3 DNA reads TGTGCCAGCAGCCCGGGGCGGCCGGAAGATACGCAGTATTTT.

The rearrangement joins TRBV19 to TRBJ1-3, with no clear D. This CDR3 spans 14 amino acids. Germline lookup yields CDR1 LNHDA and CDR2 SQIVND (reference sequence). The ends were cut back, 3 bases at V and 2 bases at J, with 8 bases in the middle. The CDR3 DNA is TGTGCCAGTAGTATGGCCGGGACTGGAAACACCATATATTTT. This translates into CASSMAGTGNTIYF.

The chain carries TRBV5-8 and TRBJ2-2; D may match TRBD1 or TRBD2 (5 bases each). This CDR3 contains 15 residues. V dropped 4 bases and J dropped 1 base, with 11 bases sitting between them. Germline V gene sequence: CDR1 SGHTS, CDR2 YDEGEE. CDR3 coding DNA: TGTGCCAGCAGCCGCGGGCAGGGGAACACCGGGGAGCTGTTTTTT. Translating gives CASSRGQGNTGELFF.

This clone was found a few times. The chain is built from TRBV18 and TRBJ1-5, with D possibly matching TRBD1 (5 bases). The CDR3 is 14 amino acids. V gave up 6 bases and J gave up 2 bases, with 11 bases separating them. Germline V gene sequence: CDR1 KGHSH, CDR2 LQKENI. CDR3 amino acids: CASSPGGRNQPQHF. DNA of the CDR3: TGTGCCAGCTCGCCGGGGGGACGCAATCAGCCCCAGCATTTT. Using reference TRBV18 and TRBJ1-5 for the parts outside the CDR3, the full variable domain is NAGVMQNPRHLVRRRGQEARLRCSPMKGHSHVYWYRQLPEEGLKFMVYLQKENIIDESGMPKERFSAEFPKEGPSILRIQQVVRGDSAAYFCASSPGGRNQPQHFGDGTRLSIL.

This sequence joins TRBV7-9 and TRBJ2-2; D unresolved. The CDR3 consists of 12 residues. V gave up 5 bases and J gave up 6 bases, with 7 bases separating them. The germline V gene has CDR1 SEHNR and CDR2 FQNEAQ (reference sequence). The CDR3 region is CASSPNPGELFF. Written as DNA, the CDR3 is TGTGCCAGCAGCCCGAATCCCGGGGAGCTGTTTTTT.

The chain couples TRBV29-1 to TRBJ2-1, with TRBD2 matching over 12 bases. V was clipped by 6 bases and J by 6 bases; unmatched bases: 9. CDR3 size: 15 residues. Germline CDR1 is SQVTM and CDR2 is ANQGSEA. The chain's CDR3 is CSVGLAGWRLNEQFF. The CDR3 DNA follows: TGCAGCGTCGGACTAGCGGGATGGAGACTCAATGAGCAGTTCTTC.

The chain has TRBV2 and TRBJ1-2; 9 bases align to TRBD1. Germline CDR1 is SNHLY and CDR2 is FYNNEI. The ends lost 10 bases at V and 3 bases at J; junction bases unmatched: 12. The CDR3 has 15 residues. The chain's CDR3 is CAKYTRDRVDYGYTF. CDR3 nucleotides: TGTGCCAAATATACCCGGGACAGGGTTGACTATGGCTACACCTTC.

CDR3 amino acids: CASSSKISYEQYF. The DNA for the CDR3 is TGTGCCAGCAGCTCTAAAATCTCCTACGAGCAGTACTTC. The V call is TRBV5-4, the J call TRBJ2-7; D gene uncertain. The CDR3 consists of 13 residues. V lost 3 bases and J lost 0, with 7 bases in between. The germline CDR1 and CDR2 sequences are SGHNT and YYREEE (reference sequence).

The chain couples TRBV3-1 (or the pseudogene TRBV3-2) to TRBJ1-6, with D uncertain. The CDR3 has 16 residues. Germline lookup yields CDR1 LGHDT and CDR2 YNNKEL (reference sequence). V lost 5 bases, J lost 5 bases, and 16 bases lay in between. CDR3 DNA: TGTGCCAGCAGCACTCAGGATCCCATTCATAATTCACCCCTCCACTTT. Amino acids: CASSTQDPIHNSPLHF.

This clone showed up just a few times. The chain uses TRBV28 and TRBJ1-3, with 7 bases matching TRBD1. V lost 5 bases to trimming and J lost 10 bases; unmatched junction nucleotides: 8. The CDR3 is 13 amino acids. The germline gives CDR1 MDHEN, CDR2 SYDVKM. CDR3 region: CASSTLQGMTIYF. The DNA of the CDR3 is TGTGCCAGCAGTACCTTACAGGGGATGACCATATATTTT.

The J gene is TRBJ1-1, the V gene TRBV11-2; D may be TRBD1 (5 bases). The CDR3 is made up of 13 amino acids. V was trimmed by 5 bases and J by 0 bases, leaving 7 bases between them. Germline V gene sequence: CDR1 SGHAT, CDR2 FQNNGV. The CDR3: CASSRDVNTEAFF. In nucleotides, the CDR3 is TGTGCCAGCAGCCGGGACGTGAACACTGAAGCTTTCTTT.

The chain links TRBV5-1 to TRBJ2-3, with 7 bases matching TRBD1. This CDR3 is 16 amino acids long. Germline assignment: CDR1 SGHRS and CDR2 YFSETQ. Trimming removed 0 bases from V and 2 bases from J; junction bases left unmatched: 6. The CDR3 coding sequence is TGCGCCAGCAGCTTGGGTTGGGACAGAGTCACAGATACGCAGTATTTT. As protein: CASSLGWDRVTDTQYF.

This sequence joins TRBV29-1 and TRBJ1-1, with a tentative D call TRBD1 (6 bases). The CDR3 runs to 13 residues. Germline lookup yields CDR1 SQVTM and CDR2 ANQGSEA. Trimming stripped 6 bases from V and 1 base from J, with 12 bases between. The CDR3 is CSVQLGGNTEAFF. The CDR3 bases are TGCAGCGTCCAACTAGGGGGGAACACTGAAGCTTTCTTT.